This T cell receptor beta chain appears in the sequencing data of a study of CD8 T cells in ankylosing spondylitis. The study, taken as a whole, reports: What seemed typical of ankylosing spondylitis blood was a TCR beta motif built from roughly 8 highly homologous variants.

TCRdb re-called the 5' RACE reads with MiXCR, one entry per CDR3 protein. The sample holds 25,000 to 30,000 distinct CDR3 sequences, 7.9% seen once. As to this clonotype: Its antigen is still unknown.

Germline lookup yields CDR1 DFQATT and CDR2 SNEGSKA (reference sequence). CDR3 size: 12 residues. Trimming pared 5 bases from V and 2 bases from J, leaving 10 bases between. The receptor's source is a male donor with ankylosing spondylitis or in good health (not recorded which). V usage is TRBV20-1 and J usage is TRBJ2-7; D remains ambiguous. Input material: blood. CDR3 in DNA: TGCAGTGCTGGGGTACTGCCCTACGAGCAGTACTTC. Protein sequence: CSAGVLPYEQYF.